There are a few counts of the clone carrying this T cell receptor beta chain. The target antigen is unknown. The junction shows a germline mismatch at one end, possibly a read error. This record belongs to a study of T cells in Graves' hyperthyroidism and ophthalmopathy. Study-level points and caveats: Most thyroid clonotypes that were expanded above 0.001 also turned up in blood.

The germline CDR1 and CDR2 sequences are GTSNPN and SVGIG (reference sequence). The CDR3 sequence is 17 residues long. Amplification targeted TCR beta CDR3 regions from RNA transcripts. TCR CDR3 underwent first-round RT-PCR with the HTBI primer set. TCRdb called the multiplex PCR reads again in MiXCR, with one record for every CDR3 protein. The sample holds about 620,000 distinct CDR3 sequences, about 16% seen once. The rearrangement uses TRBV30 and TRBJ2-2, with D perhaps assigned TRBD1 or TRBD2 (5 bases each). Source material: blood. The sequence came from a woman aged 30 to 39 with Graves' hyperthyroidism. The DNA for the CDR3 is TGTGCCCGGAGTGGGGCCTGGGGGTTCGGGAACACCGGGGAGCTGTTTTTT. Its protein product is CARSGAWGFGNTGELFF.